Listed here are 24 T cell receptor beta chains from one sample, sequenced in a study of OX40 agonist ivuxolimab in advanced cancers. Only in-frame clones appear in the TCRdb table, and some are missing; sequencing was by immunoSEQ multiplex PCR. The data contain about 59,000 clones, over 80% of them singletons. Sequenced here: CD4+ or CD8+ T cells sorted from blood, sampled in a trial of the OX40 agonist ivuxolimab. Receptor source: an adult with an advanced solid tumor such as melanoma, head and neck, liver or kidney cancer.

V and J are TRBV5-1 and TRBJ2-7; D is perhaps TRBD1 (6 bases). Per the germline V gene, CDR1 is SGHRS and CDR2 is YFSETQ. This CDR3 contains 16 residues. The ends were cut back, 1 base at V and 0 bases at J, with 14 bases in the middle. DNA for the CDR3: TGCGCCAGCAGCTTGCTCCCACAGGGATCCTCCTACGAGCAGTACTTC. Protein product: CASSLLPQGSSYEQYF.

The chain recombines TRBV19 with TRBJ2-7; D ambiguous. The V gene lost 5 bases and the J gene lost 0 bases, with 11 bases spanning the gap. The CDR3 runs 14 residues. Germline V gene lookup returns CDR1 LNHDA and CDR2 SQIVND (reference sequence). The CDR3 sequence is CASSGISASYEQYF. The CDR3 coding sequence is TGTGCCAGTAGTGGGATAAGCGCCTCCTACGAGCAGTACTTC.

This clone was counted a single time. This chain links TRBV30 with TRBJ1-2, with a weak D call TRBD1 (5 bases). CDR3 size: 13 residues. Trimming took off 0 bases at V and 10 bases at J, with 15 bases between the two ends. From germline, CDR1 is GTSNPN and CDR2 SVGIG (reference sequence). CDR3 sequence (DNA): TGTGCCTGGAGTGTGAATAGGGGCACGGCCTACACCTTC. Its translation: CAWSVNRGTAYTF. The full variable domain, with the rest looked up from reference TRBV30 and TRBJ1-2, is SQTIHQWPATLVQPVGSPLSLECTVEGTSNPNLYWYRQAAGRGLQLLFYSVGIGQISSEVPQNLSASRPQDRQFILSSKKLLLSDSGFYLCAWSVNRGTAYTFGSGTRLTVV.

V gene TRBV19 combines with J gene TRBJ2-7; D is undetermined. The V gene lost 3 bases and the J gene lost 1 base, with 10 bases spanning the gap. Germline loops: CDR1 LNHDA, CDR2 SQIVND (reference sequence). This CDR3 is built from 14 residues. This chain's CDR3 is CASSISERSYEQYF. As DNA, the CDR3 is TGTGCCAGTAGTATCTCGGAAAGATCCTACGAGCAGTACTTC.

The chain combines TRBV19 with TRBJ1-5, with D tentatively TRBD1 (5 bases). The CDR3 has 14 amino acids. Germline lookup yields CDR1 LNHDA and CDR2 SQIVND (reference sequence). V gave up 2 bases and J gave up 7 bases, with 12 bases separating them. The CDR3 here is CASSIRSGYQPQHF. The CDR3 DNA reads TGTGCCAGTAGTATACGGTCAGGGTACCAGCCCCAGCATTTT.

A word on this clone: Mismatch with germline at one junction end may stem from a read error. V and J are TRBV5-1 and TRBJ2-1; TRBD1 matches at 7 bases. This CDR3 comprises 14 residues. Germline-derived CDR1 and CDR2 are SGHRS and YFSETQ. CDR3 in amino acids: CAGRQGELYNEQFF. The CDR3 DNA reads TGCGCCGGCAGGCAGGGGGAGCTCTACAATGAGCAGTTCTTC.

The rearrangement links TRBV7-9 to TRBJ2-2, with TRBD2 matching over 7 bases. J gave up 2 bases and V 5 bases, and 17 bases lay outside the gene matches. Germline CDR1 reads SEHNR; CDR2 reads FQNEAQ (reference sequence). This CDR3 has 19 residues. The DNA for the CDR3 is TGTGCCAGCAGCCCGAGGGTAGCGGGCATCCCTAGAAACACCGGGGAGCTGTTTTTT. It is translated as CASSPRVAGIPRNTGELFF.

The V call is TRBV7-3, the J call TRBJ1-1; weak D call: TRBD1 (5 bases). The germline V and J ends were trimmed by 5 bases and 0 bases, with 13 bases remaining between them. CDR3 length: 15 amino acids. Germline CDR1 and CDR2: SGHTA and FQGTGA. The CDR3 bases are TGTGCCAGCAGCCCCCAGGCAGGGCTGAACACTGAAGCTTTCTTT. Protein product: CASSPQAGLNTEAFF.

The chain carries TRBV11-2 and TRBJ2-7, with a weak D call TRBD2 (6 bases). Trimming removed 0 bases from V and 2 bases from J, with 17 bases in between. Germline V gene lookup returns CDR1 SGHAT and CDR2 FQNNGV. This CDR3 is 17 amino acids long. The CDR3 is CASSLDWGDFKAYEQYF. For the CDR3, the DNA is TGTGCCAGCAGCTTAGATTGGGGGGACTTTAAGGCCTACGAGCAGTACTTC.

The CDR3 coding sequence is TGTGCCAGCTCACCGGCGAATACCGGAGTGGTGAGTGAGCAGTTCTTC. This sequence encodes CASSPANTGVVSEQFF. The genes are TRBV18 and TRBJ2-1; D not certain. The germline V gene has CDR1 KGHSH and CDR2 LQKENI. This CDR3 is built from 16 residues. The V gene lost 3 bases and the J gene lost 9 bases, with 21 bases spanning the gap. The entire variable domain, with the rest obtained from reference TRBV18 and TRBJ2-1, is as follows: NAGVMQNPRHLVRRRGQEARLRCSPMKGHSHVYWYRQLPEEGLKFMVYLQKENIIDESGMPKERFSAEFPKEGPSILRIQQVVRGDSAAYFCASSPANTGVVSEQFFGPGTRLTVL.

The CDR3 DNA reads as TGTGCCAGCAGCTTAGACAGGGGAGGGACCCAGTACTTC. Its translation: CASSLDRGGTQYF. This sequence joins TRBV5-4 and TRBJ2-5; 8 nucleotides align to TRBD1. The V gene's germline CDR1 is SGHNT and CDR2 YYREEE (reference sequence). The CDR3 is made up of 13 amino acids. With V trimmed by 2 bases and J by 7 bases, 4 bases remained unmatched.

This chain uses TRBV30 with TRBJ2-7, with 9 bases identical to TRBD1. Germline CDR1 and CDR2: GTSNPN and SVGIG (reference sequence). This CDR3 spans 14 amino acids. The V gene end was trimmed by 2 bases and the J gene end by 4 bases; junction bases not matched to a gene: 6. Here the CDR3 DNA reads TGTGCCTGGAGTACCGGGACAGGGTCTTACGAGCAGTACTTC. This translates into CAWSTGTGSYEQYF.

This clone was observed a handful of times. This rearrangement joins TRBV5-4 to TRBJ1-6; TRBD1 aligns across 7 bases. The CDR3 is 15 amino acids. V was clipped by 5 bases and J by 5 bases; unmatched bases: 7. Looked up from germline, CDR1 is SGHNT and CDR2 is YYREEE (reference sequence). In DNA form, the CDR3 reads TGTGCCAGCAGTATACAGGGGATTAATAATTCACCCCTCCACTTT. It is translated as CASSIQGINNSPLHF.

CDR3 sequence reads: CSVVGSTDTQYF. The CDR3 nucleotides read TGCAGCGTTGTCGGGAGCACAGATACGCAGTATTTT. The chain is built from TRBV29-1 and TRBJ2-3; no clear D gene. Germline CDR1 reads SQVTM; CDR2 reads ANQGSEA. V was trimmed by 4 bases and J by 0 bases, leaving 5 bases between them. There are 12 residues in the CDR3.

This clone has a handful of counts. The gene calls are TRBV13 and TRBJ1-2; 7 nucleotides align to TRBD1. Germline CDR1 reads PRHDT; CDR2 reads FYEKMQ (reference sequence). This CDR3 has 14 amino acids. Unmatched junction bases numbered 6, after V lost 5 bases and J lost 3 bases. CDR3 protein: CASSRRTGDYGYTF. CDR3 DNA: TGTGCCAGCAGCCGCCGAACAGGGGACTATGGCTACACCTTC. Based on the CDR3 plus reference TRBV13 and TRBJ1-2, the full variable domain is AAGVIQSPRHLIKEKRETATLKCYPIPRHDTVYWYQQGPGQDPQFLISFYEKMQSDKGSIPDRFSAQQFSDYHSELNMSSLELGDSALYFCASSRRTGDYGYTFGSGTRLTVV.

The chain recombines TRBV4-1 with TRBJ2-1; 14 bases line up with TRBD2. There are 19 residues in the CDR3. V was clipped by 0 bases and J by 3 bases; unmatched bases: 7. Germline V gives CDR1 MGHRA, CDR2 YSYEKL. CDR3 DNA: TGCGCCAGCAGCCAAGACCAAACCGGGACTAGCGGGGGCTACAATGAGCAGTTCTTC. As protein: CASSQDQTGTSGGYNEQFF.

The V and J genes are TRBV4-3 and TRBJ2-4; no reliable D call. The V end lost 0 bases, the J end lost 5 bases, and 8 bases lay between the germline ends. Germline loops: CDR1 LGHNA, CDR2 YSLEER. The CDR3 is 14 residues long. The CDR3, as DNA: TGCGCCAGCAGCCAAGATGTGGTCCAAAACATTCAGTACTTC. It codes for CASSQDVVQNIQYF.

This chain connects TRBV5-1 to TRBJ2-3; 11 bases align to TRBD2. Trimming at V came to 1 base and at J to 6 bases, leaving 7 bases not matched to a gene. Per germline, CDR1 SGHRS and CDR2 YFSETQ. The CDR3 is made up of 16 amino acids. The CDR3 DNA sequence: TGCGCCAGCAGCTTGAGCCTAGCGGGGGGATTGGATACGCAGTATTTT. Residues: CASSLSLAGGLDTQYF.

The chain is built from TRBV6-1 and TRBJ1-4; D is possibly TRBD1 (5 bases). The CDR3 is 14 amino acids. V was pared by 7 bases and J by 8 bases, with 17 bases between. In germline, CDR1 is MNHNS, CDR2 SASEGT. CDR3 coding DNA: TGTGCCAGCAAGGATTCCAGGGCTATCGAAAAACTGTTTTTT. Protein sequence: CASKDSRAIEKLFF.

This chain links TRBV15 with TRBJ2-1; 8 nucleotides match TRBD2. The germline V gene has CDR1 LNHNV and CDR2 YYDKDF (reference sequence). With V trimmed by 3 bases and J by 8 bases, 6 bases remained unmatched. The CDR3 is 14 amino acids. CDR3 sequence: CATSSHGTRHEQFF. The CDR3 region has the DNA TGTGCCACCAGCAGCCACGGGACTAGGCATGAGCAGTTCTTC.

This chain joins TRBV4-1 and TRBJ2-3; TRBD2 might be the D (6 bases). CDR1 and CDR2 (germline): MGHRA, YSYEKL. CDR3 length: 16 residues. V was cut by 1 base and J by 1 base, with 12 bases left in between. This CDR3 is CASSQVGGGGTDTQYF. CDR3 DNA sequence: TGCGCCAGCAGCCAAGTGGGGGGAGGCGGCACAGATACGCAGTATTTT.

The chain uses TRBV15 and TRBJ1-5; 8 bases are a match to TRBD1. CDR1 is LNHNV, CDR2 YYDKDF, per germline (reference sequence). This CDR3 contains 15 residues. The V and J ends lost 3 bases and 3 bases, in that order; junction bases with no gene match: 4. Here the CDR3 reads CATSRGQVDNQPQHF. The CDR3 DNA follows: TGTGCCACCAGCAGGGGACAGGTCGACAATCAGCCCCAGCATTTT.

This chain joins TRBV10-3 and TRBJ1-5; TRBD1 might be the D (5 bases). This CDR3 is 16 amino acids long. Germline CDR1 is ENHRY and CDR2 is SYGVKD. V lost 0 bases, J lost 5 bases, and 14 bases lay in between. The CDR3 here is CAISESRQGEDQPQHF. DNA of the CDR3: TGTGCCATCAGTGAGTCGAGGCAGGGTGAGGATCAGCCCCAGCATTTT.

The rearrangement joins TRBV9 to TRBJ2-7, with D perhaps matching TRBD1 (6 bases). The CDR3 loop spans 13 amino acids. CDR1 and CDR2 from the germline V gene are SGDLS and YYNGEE. V lost 1 base, J lost 7 bases, and 12 bases lay in between. The CDR3 coding sequence is TGTGCCAGCAGCGTATACAGGGCCATGGAGCAGTACTTC. This gives the protein CASSVYRAMEQYF.